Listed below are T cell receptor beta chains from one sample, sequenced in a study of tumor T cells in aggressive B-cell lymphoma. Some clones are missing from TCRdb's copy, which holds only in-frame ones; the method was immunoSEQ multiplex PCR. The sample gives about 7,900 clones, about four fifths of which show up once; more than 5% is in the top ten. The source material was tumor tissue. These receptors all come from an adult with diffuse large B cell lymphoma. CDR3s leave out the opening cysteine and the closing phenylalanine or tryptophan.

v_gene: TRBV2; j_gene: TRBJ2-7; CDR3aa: ASRALDLAYEQY
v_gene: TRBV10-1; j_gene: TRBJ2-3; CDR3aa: ASSPTSGGADTQY
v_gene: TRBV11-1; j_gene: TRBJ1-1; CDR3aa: ASSLGGTATEAF
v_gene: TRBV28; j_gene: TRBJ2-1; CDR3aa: ASRTGTSGRIEQF
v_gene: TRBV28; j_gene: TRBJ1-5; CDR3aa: ASSPGTGFNQPQH
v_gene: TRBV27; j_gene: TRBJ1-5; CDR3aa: ASSPRVKQPQH
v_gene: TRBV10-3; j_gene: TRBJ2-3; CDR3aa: AISEGRTSTDTQY
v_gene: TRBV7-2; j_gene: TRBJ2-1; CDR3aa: ASAQGLAINEQF
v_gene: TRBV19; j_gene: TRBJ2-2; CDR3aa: ASSPRPGTGELF
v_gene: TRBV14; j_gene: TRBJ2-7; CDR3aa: ASSQGGSYEQY
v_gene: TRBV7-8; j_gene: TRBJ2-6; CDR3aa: ASSIRMGLTNVLT
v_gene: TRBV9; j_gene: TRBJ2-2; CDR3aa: ASSPTAVTRGELF
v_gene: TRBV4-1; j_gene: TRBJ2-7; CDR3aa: ASSPDRVKYEQY
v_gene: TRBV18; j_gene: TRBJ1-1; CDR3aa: ASSPGQANTEAF
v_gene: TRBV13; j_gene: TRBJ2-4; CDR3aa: ASSLGLGGWGNIQY
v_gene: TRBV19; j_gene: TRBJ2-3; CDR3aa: ASSIGGLAGMAQY
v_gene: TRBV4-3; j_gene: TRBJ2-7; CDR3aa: ASSQEGPSEREQY
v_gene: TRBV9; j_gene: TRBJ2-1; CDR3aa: ASSVSGGLSYNEQF
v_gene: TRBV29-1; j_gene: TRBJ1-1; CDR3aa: SVGGDRGFNTEAF
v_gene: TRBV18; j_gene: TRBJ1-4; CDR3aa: ASSPDGTGYEKLF
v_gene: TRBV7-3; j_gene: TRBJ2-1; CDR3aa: ASSFRLNYNEQF
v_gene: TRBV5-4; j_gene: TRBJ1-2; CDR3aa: ASSLAAQGAGGYT
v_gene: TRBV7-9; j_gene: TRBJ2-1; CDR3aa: ASSFLGEF
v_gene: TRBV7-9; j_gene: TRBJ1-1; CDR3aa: ASSWTGNTEAF
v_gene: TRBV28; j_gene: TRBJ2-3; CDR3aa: ASSPKRTSTDTQY
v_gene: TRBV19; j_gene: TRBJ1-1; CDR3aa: ASSIYRGATEAF
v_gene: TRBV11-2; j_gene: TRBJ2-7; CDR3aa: ASSLGWGGAGSYEQY
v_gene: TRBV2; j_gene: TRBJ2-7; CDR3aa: ASRTTSGRGYEQY
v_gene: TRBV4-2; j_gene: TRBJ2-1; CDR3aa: ASSRRTIDDKF